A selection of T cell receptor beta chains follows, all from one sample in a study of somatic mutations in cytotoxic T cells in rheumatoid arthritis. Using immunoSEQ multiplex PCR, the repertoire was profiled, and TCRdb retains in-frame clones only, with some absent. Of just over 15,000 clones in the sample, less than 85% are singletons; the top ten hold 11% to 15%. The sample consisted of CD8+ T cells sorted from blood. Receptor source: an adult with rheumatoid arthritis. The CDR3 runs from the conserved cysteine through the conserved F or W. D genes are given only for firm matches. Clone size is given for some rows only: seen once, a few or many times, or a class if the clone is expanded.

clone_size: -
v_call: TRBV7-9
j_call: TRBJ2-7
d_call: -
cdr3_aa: CASSLNSLADEQYF
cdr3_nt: TGTGCCAGCAGCTTAAATAGCTTAGCCGACGAGCAGTACTTC

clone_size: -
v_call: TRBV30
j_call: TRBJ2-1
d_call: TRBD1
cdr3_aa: CAWNSGQGHNEQFF
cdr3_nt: TGTGCCTGGAACTCTGGACAGGGGCACAATGAGCAGTTCTTC

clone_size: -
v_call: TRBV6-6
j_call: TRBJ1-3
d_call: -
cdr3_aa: CASSYAGVGNTIYF
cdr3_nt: TGTGCCAGCAGTTACGCAGGGGTGGGAAACACCATATATTTT

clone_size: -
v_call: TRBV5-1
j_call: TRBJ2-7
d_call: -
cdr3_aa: CASSLESGDFYEQYF
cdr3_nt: TGCGCCAGCAGCTTGGAGTCAGGGGACTTCTACGAGCAGTACTTC

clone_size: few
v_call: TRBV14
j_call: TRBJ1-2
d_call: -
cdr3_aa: CASSTSLSGAANYGYTF
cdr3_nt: TGTGCCAGCAGCACTAGTCTGTCAGGGGCAGCTAACTATGGCTACACCTTC

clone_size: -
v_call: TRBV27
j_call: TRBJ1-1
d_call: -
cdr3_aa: CASSHLPYSNTEAFF
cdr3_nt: TGTGCCAGCAGCCACCTACCGTACTCGAACACTGAAGCTTTCTTT

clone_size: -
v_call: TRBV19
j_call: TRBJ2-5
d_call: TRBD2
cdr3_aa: CASSISPSGGAEETQYF
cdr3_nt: TGTGCCAGTAGTATCTCCCCTAGCGGGGGGGCCGAGGAGACCCAGTACTTC

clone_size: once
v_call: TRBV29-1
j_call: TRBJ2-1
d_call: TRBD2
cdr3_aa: CSVESREDSYNEQFF
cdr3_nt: TGCAGCGTTGAGTCTCGGGAGGATTCCTACAATGAGCAGTTCTTC

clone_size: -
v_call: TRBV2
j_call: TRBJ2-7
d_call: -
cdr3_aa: CASTPSAGAYEQYF
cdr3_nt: TGTGCCAGCACACCGTCAGCAGGAGCCTACGAGCAGTACTTC

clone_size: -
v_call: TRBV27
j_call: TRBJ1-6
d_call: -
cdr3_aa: CASSFSQENSPLHF
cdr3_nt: TGTGCCAGCAGTTTTAGCCAGGAGAATTCACCCCTCCACTTT

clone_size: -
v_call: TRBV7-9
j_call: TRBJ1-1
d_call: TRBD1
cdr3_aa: CASSRPQGVGTEAFF
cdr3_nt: TGTGCCAGCAGCCGTCCACAGGGGGTGGGCACTGAAGCTTTCTTT

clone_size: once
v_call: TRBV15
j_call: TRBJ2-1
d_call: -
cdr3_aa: CATSRGLADEQFF
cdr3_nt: TGTGCCACCAGCAGAGGACTGGCGGATGAGCAGTTCTTC

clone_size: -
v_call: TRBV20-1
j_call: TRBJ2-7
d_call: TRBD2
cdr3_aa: CSGDYYYEQYF
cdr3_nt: TGCAGTGGGGACTACTACTACGAGCAGTACTTC

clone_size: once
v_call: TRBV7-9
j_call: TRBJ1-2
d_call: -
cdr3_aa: CASSIIPDDLYGYTF
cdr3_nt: TGTGCCAGCAGCATTATCCCGGACGACCTCTATGGCTACACCTTC

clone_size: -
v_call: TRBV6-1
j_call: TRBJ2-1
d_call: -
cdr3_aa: CASSELAILYNEQFF
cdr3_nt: TGTGCCAGCAGTGAATTAGCGATCCTTTACAATGAGCAGTTCTTC

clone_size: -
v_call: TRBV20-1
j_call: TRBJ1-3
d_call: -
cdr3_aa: CSANLRNTIYF
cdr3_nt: TGCAGTGCTAACTTGCGAAACACCATATATTTT

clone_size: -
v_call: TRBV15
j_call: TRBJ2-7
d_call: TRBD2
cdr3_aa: CATSRTERGEQYF
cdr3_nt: TGTGCCACCAGCAGAACCGAGCGGGGCGAGCAGTACTTC

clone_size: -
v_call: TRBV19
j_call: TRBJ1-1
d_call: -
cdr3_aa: CASSTSLNTEAFF
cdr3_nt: TGTGCCAGTAGTACGTCACTGAACACTGAAGCTTTCTTT

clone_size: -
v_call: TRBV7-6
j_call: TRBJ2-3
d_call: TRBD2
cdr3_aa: CASSLGPGLAADTQYF
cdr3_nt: TGTGCCAGCAGCTTGGGTCCGGGACTAGCGGCAGATACGCAGTATTTT

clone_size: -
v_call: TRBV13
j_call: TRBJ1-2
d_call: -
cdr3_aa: CASSLRYGNYGYTF
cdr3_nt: TGTGCCAGCAGCTTAAGGTACGGGAACTATGGCTACACCTTC

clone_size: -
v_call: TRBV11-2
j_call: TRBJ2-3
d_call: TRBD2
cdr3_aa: CASSYGPSTSGTQYF
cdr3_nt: TGTGCCAGCAGCTACGGCCCATCGACTAGCGGTACGCAGTATTTT

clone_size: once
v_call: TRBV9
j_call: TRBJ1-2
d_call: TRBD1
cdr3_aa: CASSPTQTGGHANYGYTF
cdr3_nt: TGTGCCAGCAGCCCAACTCAGACAGGGGGTCACGCTAACTATGGCTACACCTTC

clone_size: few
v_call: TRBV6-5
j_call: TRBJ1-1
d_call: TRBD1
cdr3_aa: CASSYSREGAPLEAFF
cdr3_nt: TGTGCCAGCAGTTACTCCCGAGAGGGGGCTCCCCTCGAAGCTTTCTTT

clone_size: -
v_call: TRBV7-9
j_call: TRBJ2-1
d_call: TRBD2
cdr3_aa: CASSSGLAGDRSYNEQFF
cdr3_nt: TGTGCCAGCAGCTCGGGACTAGCGGGAGATCGCTCCTACAATGAGCAGTTCTTC

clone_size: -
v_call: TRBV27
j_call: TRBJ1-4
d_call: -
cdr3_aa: CASSLTLATNEKLFF
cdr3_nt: TGTGCCAGCAGTTTAACCCTGGCAACTAATGAAAAACTGTTTTTT

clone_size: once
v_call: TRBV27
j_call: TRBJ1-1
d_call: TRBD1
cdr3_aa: CASKTGRTEAFF
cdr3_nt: TGTGCCAGCAAGACAGGGCGGACTGAAGCTTTCTTT

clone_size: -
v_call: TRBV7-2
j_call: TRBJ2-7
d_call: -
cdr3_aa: CASSLGGSSNEQYF
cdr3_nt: TGTGCCAGCAGCTTAGGGGGTAGTAGCAACGAGCAGTACTTC

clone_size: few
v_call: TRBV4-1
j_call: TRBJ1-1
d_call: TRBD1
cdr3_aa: CASSQDPGQGNTEAFF
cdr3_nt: TGCGCCAGCAGCCAAGATCCGGGACAGGGGAACACTGAAGCTTTCTTT

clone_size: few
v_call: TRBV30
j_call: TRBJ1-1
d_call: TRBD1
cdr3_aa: CAWSSSGGTEAFF
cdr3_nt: TGTGCCTGGAGTTCCTCAGGGGGAACTGAAGCTTTCTTT

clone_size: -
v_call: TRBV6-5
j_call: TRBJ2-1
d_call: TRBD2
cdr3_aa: CASRPLASSYNEQFF
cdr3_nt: TGTGCCAGCAGACCACTAGCGAGTTCCTACAATGAGCAGTTCTTC

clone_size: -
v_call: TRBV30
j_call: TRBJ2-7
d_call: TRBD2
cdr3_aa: CAWRASGSYEQYF
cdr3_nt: TGTGCCTGGAGGGCTAGCGGGAGCTACGAGCAGTACTTC

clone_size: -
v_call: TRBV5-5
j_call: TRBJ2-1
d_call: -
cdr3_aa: CASSLINEQFF
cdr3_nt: TGTGCCAGCAGCTTGATTAATGAGCAGTTCTTC

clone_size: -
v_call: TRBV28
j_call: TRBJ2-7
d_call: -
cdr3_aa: CASSFTGSSYEQYF
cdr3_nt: TGTGCCAGCAGTTTCACAGGGAGCTCCTACGAGCAGTACTTC

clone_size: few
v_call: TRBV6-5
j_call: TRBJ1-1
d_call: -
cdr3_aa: CASSWTQGNTEAFF
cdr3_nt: TGTGCCAGCAGTTGGACACAGGGGAACACTGAAGCTTTCTTT

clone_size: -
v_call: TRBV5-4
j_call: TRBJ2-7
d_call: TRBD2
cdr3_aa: CASSTGTSGRAPHEQYF
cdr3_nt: TGTGCCAGCAGCACCGGGACTAGCGGGAGGGCGCCCCACGAGCAGTACTTC

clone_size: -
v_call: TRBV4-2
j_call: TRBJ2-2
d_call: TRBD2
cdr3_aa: CASNLAGGPTGELFF
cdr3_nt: TGTGCCAGCAACCTAGCGGGAGGGCCCACCGGGGAGCTGTTTTTT

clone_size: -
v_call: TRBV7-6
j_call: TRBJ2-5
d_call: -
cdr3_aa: CASSLGPGAIAGETQYF
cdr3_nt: TGTGCCAGCAGCTTAGGTCCAGGGGCGATTGCAGGAGAGACCCAGTACTTC

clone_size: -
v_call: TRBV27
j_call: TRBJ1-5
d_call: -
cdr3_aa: CASSLRQPQHF
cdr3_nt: TGTGCCAGCAGCTTAAGACAGCCCCAGCATTTT

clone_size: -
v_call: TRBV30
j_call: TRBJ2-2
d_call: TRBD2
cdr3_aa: CAWSQLAGDTGELFF
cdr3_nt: TGTGCCTGGAGTCAACTAGCGGGAGACACCGGGGAGCTGTTTTTT

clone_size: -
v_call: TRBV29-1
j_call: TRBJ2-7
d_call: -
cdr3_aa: CSAPGRYEQYF
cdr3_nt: TGCAGCGCCCCAGGGCGATACGAGCAGTACTTC